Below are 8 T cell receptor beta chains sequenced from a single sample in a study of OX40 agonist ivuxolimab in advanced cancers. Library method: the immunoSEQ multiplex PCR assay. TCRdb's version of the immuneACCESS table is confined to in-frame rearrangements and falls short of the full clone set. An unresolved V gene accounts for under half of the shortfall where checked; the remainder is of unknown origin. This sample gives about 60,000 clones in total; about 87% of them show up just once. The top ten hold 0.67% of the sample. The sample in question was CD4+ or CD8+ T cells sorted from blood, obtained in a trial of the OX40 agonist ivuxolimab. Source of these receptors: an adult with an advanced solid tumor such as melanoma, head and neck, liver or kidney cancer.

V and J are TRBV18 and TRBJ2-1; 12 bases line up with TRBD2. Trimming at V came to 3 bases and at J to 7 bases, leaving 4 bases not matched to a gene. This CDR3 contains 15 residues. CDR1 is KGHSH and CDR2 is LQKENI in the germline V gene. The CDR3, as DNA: TGTGCCAGCTCACCTTCGACTAGCGGGAGTAATGAGCAGTTCTTC. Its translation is CASSPSTSGSNEQFF. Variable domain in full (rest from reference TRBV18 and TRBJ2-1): NAGVMQNPRHLVRRRGQEARLRCSPMKGHSHVYWYRQLPEEGLKFMVYLQKENIIDESGMPKERFSAEFPKEGPSILRIQQVVRGDSAAYFCASSPSTSGSNEQFFGPGTRLTVL.

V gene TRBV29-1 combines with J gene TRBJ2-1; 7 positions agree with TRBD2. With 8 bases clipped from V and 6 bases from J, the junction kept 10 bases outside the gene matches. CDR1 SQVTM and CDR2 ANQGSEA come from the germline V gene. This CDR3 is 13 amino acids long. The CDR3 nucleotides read TGCAGCTCTAGGACTAGTAACCTCAATGAGCAGTTCTTC. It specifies CSSRTSNLNEQFF.

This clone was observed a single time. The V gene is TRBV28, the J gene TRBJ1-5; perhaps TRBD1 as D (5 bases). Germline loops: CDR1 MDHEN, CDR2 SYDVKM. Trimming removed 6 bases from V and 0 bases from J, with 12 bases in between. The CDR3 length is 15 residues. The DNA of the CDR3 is TGTGCCAGCAGGACAGCCCCTTATAGCAATCAGCCCCAGCATTTT. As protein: CASRTAPYSNQPQHF.

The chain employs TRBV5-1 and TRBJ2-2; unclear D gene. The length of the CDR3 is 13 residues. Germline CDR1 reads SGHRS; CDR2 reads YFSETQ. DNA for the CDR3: TGCGCTAGTGGTGGGGTTCTCCCCGGGGAGCTGTTTTTT. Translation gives CASGGVLPGELFF. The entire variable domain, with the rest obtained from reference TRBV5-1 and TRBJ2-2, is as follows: KAGVTQTPRYLIKTRGQQVTLSCSPISGHRSVSWYQQTPGQGLQFLFEYFSETQRNKGNFPGRFSGRQFSNSRSEMNVSTLELGDSALYLCASGGVLPGELFFGEGSRLTVL.

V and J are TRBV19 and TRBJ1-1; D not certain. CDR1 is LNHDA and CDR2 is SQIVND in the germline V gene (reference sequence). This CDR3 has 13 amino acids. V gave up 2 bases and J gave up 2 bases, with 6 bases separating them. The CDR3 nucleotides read TGTGCCAGTAGTATACACAGAAACACTGAAGCTTTCTTT. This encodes CASSIHRNTEAFF.

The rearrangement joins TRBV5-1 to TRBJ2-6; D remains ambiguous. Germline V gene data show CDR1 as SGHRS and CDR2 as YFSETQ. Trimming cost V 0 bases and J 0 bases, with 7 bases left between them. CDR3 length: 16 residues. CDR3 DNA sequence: TGCGCCAGCAGCTTGGGGGTTGGCTCTGGGGCCAACGTCCTGACTTTC. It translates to CASSLGVGSGANVLTF. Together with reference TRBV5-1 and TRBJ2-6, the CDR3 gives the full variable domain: KAGVTQTPRYLIKTRGQQVTLSCSPISGHRSVSWYQQTPGQGLQFLFEYFSETQRNKGNFPGRFSGRQFSNSRSEMNVSTLELGDSALYLCASSLGVGSGANVLTFGAGSRLTVL.

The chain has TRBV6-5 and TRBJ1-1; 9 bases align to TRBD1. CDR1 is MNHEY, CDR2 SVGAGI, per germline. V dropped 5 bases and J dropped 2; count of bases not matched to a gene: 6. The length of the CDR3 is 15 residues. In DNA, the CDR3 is TGTGCCAGCAGTCGTCCGGGACAGGGAAACACTGAAGCTTTCTTT. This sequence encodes CASSRPGQGNTEAFF.

The CDR3 here is CASSVTGLTEAFF. In nucleotides, the CDR3 is TGTGCCAGTAGTGTGACAGGGCTCACTGAAGCTTTCTTT. V is TRBV19 and J is TRBJ1-1, with 7 bases fitting TRBD1. The CDR3 has 13 residues. Trimming at V came to 5 bases and at J to 4 bases, leaving 4 bases not matched to a gene. CDR1 LNHDA and CDR2 SQIVND come from the germline V gene (reference sequence).